The T cell receptor (beta chain) under discussion was sequenced for a study of blood T cell repertoires in COVID-19. The repertoire was sequenced with immunoSEQ multiplex PCR; TCRdb's copy has only in-frame clones and lacks some. The sample records about 160,000 clones, roughly 77% being singletons. The CDR3 is 12 amino acids. CDR1 is SGHTA, CDR2 FQGNSA, per germline. Losses at the gene ends were 3 bases for V and 16 bases for J; bases not matched to a gene: 9. This chain links TRBV7-2 with TRBJ1-5, with 7 bases aligning to TRBD1. The origin of this receptor is a human donor in a cohort sampled during active COVID-19. The sample taken for sequencing was peripheral blood. In DNA form, the CDR3 reads TGTGCCAGCAGCTTGGAGACAGGGCCCAAACATTTT. Translation gives CASSLETGPKHF.